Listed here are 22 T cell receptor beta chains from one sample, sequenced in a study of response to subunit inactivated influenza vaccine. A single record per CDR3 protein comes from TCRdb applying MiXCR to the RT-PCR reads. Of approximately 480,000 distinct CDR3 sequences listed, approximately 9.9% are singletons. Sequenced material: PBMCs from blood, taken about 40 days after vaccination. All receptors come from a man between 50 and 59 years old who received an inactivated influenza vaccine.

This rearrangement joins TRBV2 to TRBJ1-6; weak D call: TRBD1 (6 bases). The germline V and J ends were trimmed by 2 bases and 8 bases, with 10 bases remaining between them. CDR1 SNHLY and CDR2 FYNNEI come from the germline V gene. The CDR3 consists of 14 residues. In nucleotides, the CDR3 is TGTGCCAGCAGTGAATCGGGGGGCTATTCACCCCTCCACTTT. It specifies CASSESGGYSPLHF.

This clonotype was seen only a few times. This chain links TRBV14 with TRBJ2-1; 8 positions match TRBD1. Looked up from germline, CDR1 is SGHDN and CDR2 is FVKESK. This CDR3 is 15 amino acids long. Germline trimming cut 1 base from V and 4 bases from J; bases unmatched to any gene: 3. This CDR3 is CASSQGQGWYNEQFF. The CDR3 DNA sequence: TGTGCCAGCAGCCAAGGACAGGGGTGGTACAATGAGCAGTTCTTC.

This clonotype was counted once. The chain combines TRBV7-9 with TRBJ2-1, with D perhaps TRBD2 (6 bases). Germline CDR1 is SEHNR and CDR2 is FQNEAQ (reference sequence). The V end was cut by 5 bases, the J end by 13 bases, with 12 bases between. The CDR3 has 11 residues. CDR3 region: CASSRDFFQFF. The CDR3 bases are TGTGCCAGCAGCCGGGACTTTTTCCAGTTCTTC.

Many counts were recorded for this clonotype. The CDR3 DNA reads as TGTGCCAGCAGTTTAGCGGCGGAGACCCAGTACTTC. Its protein is CASSLAAETQYF. The chain has TRBV12-3 or TRBV12-4 and TRBJ2-5; no reliable D call. The CDR3 is 12 residues long. V was pared by 0 bases and J by 5 bases, with 4 bases between.

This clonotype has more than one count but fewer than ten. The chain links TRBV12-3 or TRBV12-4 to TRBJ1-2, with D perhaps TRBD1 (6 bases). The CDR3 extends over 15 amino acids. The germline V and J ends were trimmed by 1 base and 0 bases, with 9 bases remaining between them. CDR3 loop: CASSLGGGANYGYTF. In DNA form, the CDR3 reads TGTGCCAGCAGTTTAGGAGGGGGGGCTAACTATGGCTACACCTTC.

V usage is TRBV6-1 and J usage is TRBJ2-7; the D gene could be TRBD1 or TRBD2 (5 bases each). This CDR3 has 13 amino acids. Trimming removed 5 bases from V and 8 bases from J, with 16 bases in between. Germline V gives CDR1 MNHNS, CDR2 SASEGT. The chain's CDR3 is CASSTAGTWQQYF. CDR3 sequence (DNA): TGTGCCAGCAGTACGGCAGGGACCTGGCAGCAGTACTTC.

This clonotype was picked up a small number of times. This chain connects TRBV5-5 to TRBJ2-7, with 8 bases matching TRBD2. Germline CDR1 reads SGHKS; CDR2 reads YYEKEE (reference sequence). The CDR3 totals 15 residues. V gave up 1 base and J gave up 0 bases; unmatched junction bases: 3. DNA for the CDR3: TGTGCCAGCAGCTTGTACCTAGCGGGCTCCTACGAGCAGTACTTC. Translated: CASSLYLAGSYEQYF. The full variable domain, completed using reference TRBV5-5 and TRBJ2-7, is DAGVTQSPTHLIKTRGQQVTLRCSPISGHKSVSWYQQVLGQGPQFIFQYYEKEERGRGNFPDRFSARQFPNYSSELNVNALLLGDSALYLCASSLYLAGSYEQYFGPGTRLTVT.

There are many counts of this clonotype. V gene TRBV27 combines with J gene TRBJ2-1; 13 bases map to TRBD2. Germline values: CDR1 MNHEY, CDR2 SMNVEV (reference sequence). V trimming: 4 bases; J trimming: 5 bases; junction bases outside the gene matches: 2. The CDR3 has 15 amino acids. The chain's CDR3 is CASSWTSGGNNEQFF. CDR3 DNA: TGTGCCAGCAGTTGGACTAGCGGGGGAAACAATGAGCAGTTCTTC.

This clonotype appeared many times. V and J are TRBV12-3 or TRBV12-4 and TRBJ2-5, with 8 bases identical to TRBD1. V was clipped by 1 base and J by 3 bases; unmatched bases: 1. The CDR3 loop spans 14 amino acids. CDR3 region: CASSLEDREETQYF. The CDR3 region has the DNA TGTGCCAGCAGTTTAGAGGACAGGGAAGAGACCCAGTACTTC.

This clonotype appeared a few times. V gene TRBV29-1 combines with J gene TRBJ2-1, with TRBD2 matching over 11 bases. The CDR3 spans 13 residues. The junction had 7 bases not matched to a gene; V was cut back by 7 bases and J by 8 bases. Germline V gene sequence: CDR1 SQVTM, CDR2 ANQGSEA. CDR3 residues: CSGSGRAHHEQFF. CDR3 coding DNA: TGCAGCGGTAGCGGGAGGGCCCATCATGAGCAGTTCTTC.

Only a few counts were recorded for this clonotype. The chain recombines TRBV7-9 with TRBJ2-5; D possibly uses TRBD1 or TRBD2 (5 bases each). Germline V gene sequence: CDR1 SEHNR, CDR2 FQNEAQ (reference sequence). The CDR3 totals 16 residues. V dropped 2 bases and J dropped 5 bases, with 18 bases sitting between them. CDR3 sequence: CASSLNTGARGETQYF. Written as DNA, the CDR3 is TGTGCCAGCAGCTTAAATACTGGGGCGAGGGGTGAGACCCAGTACTTC.

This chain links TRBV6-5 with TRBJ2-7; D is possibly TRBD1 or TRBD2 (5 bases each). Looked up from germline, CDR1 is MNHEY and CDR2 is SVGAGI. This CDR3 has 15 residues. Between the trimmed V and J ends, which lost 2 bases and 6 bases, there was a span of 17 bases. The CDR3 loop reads CASSYVALEGAEQYF. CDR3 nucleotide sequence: TGTGCCAGCAGTTACGTCGCACTAGAAGGGGCCGAGCAGTACTTC.

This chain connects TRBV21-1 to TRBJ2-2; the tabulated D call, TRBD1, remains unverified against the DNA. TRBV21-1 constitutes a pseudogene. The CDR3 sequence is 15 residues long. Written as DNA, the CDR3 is TGTGCCAGCAGCCCCCCGCGGGCGAGCACCGGGGAGCTGTTTTTT. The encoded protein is CASSPPRASTGELFF.

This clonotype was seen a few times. The CDR3 DNA follows: TGTGCCAGCAGCTTGGTTTGGCCGGCCTACAATGAGCAGTTCTTC. Its translation is CASSLVWPAYNEQFF. The J gene is TRBJ2-1, the V gene TRBV5-6; D is unclear. Trimming stripped 0 bases from V and 2 bases from J, with 9 bases between. Germline loops: CDR1 SGHDT, CDR2 YYEEEE. CDR3 length: 15 amino acids.

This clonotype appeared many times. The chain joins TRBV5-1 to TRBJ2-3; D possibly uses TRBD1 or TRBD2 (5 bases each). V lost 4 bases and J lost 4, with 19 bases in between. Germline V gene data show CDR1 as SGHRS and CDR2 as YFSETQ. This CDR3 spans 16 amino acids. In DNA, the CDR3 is TGCGCCAGCAGCCGATTCGGGACGGCCGTAGCAGATACGCAGTATTTT. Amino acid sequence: CASSRFGTAVADTQYF.

The CDR3 is CASRRGSTGELFF. In DNA form, the CDR3 reads TGTGCCAGCAGGCGGGGTAGCACCGGGGAGCTGTTTTTT. This chain uses TRBV7-6 with TRBJ2-2; D is perhaps TRBD2 (6 bases). V gave up 6 bases and J gave up 4 bases, with 9 bases separating them. Germline V gene data show CDR1 as SGHVS and CDR2 as FNYEAQ. This CDR3 contains 13 residues.

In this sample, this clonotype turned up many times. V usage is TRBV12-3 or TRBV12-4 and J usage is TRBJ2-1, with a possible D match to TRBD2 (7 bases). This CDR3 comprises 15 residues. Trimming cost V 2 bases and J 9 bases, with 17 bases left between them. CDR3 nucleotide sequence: TGTGCCAGCAGTTTACGGGTTGCGGGGGCCCGTGAGCAGTTCTTC. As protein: CASSLRVAGAREQFF.

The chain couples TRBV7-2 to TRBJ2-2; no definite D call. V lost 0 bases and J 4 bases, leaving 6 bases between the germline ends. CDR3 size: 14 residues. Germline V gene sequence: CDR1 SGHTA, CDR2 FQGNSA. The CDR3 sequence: CASSLARATGELFF. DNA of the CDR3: TGTGCCAGCAGCTTAGCCCGCGCCACCGGGGAGCTGTTTTTT.

The CDR3 sequence: CASRVTSGGEWEQFF. The CDR3 DNA reads TGTGCCAGCAGAGTCACTAGCGGGGGGGAGTGGGAGCAGTTCTTC. The V gene is TRBV12-3 or TRBV12-4, the J gene TRBJ2-1; 13 nucleotides align to TRBD2. The V and J ends lost 6 bases and 10 bases, in that order; junction bases with no gene match: 9. There are 15 residues in the CDR3.

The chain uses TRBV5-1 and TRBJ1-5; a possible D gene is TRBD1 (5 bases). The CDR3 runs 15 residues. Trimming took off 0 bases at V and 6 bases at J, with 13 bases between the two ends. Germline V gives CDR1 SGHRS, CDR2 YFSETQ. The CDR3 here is CASSLEPGYVQPQHF. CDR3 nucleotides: TGCGCCAGCAGCTTGGAGCCAGGGTATGTTCAGCCCCAGCATTTT.

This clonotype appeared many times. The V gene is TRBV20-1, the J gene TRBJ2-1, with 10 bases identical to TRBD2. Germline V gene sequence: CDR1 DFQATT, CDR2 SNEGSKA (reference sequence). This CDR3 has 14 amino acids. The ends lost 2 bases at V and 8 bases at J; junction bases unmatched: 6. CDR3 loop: CSARSGLANYEQFF. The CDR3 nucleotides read TGCAGTGCTAGATCGGGACTAGCGAATTATGAGCAGTTCTTC.

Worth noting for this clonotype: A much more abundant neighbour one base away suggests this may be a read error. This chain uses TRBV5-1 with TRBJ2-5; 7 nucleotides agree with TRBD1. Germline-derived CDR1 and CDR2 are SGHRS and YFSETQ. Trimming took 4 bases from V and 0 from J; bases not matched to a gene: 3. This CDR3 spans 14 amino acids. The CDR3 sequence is CASSQGQNQETQYF. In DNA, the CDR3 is TGCGCCAGCAGCCAGGGACAGAACCAAGAGACCCAGTACTTC.